A single T cell receptor beta chain is shown here with its context. This sample was included in a study of blood T cell repertoires in COVID-19. The CDR3 has 11 residues. The V and J ends lost 4 bases and 8 bases, in that order; junction bases with no gene match: 4. The germline CDR1 and CDR2 sequences are DFQATT and SNEGSKA (reference sequence). In the original processing: Amplifying reference gene primers gave estimates of nucleated cell counts. Generated by immunoSEQ multiplex PCR, the TCRdb table keeps only in-frame clones and is missing some. Clone size and the V and J calls come from that table; the DNA yielded D and trimming. The sample carries about 130,000 clones, about four fifths recorded once.

This receptor was obtained from an older woman with acute or convalescent COVID-19. J is TRBJ1-1 and V is TRBV20-1; the match to TRBD1 covers 7 bases. Sequencing was done on a sample of peripheral blood. CDR3 nucleotide sequence: TGCAGTGCTATAACAGGGGCCGAAGCTTTCTTT. Its protein is CSAITGAEAFF.